What follows is one T cell receptor beta chain and its context. No antigen is known for it. Deletions cut 3 bases from V and 5 bases from J, with 5 bases between. CDR3 size: 12 residues. CDR1 is KGHSH, CDR2 LQKENI, per germline. This sample stems from a study of cytomegalovirus exposure and HLA in healthy donors. Whole-study findings and limits: The study recorded over 150 TCR beta chains that were cytomegalovirus-associated. Reports showed the classifier diagnosing cytomegalovirus status with high specificity and sensitivity. Most TCRs appeared rarely, but some public TCRs recurred in many donors.

Some clones are missing from TCRdb's copy, which holds only in-frame ones; the method was immunoSEQ multiplex PCR. The table has 150,000 to 170,000 clones, approximately 86% seen once. The chain couples TRBV18 to TRBJ2-1, with D maybe TRBD2 (5 bases). Source material: PBMCs. This clonotype was obtained from a man younger than 30 in good health and CMV-seropositive. CDR3 sequence: CASSPEDNEQFF. The CDR3 DNA is TGTGCCAGCTCACCGGAGGACAATGAGCAGTTCTTC.